This is a list of T cell receptor beta chains from one sample in a study of blood T cell repertoires in COVID-19. The table came from immunoSEQ multiplex PCR; TCRdb's copy has only in-frame clones and leaves some out. The table records approximately 210,000 clones, roughly 86% of them present only once. The specimen sequenced was peripheral blood. Receptors originate from a middle-aged woman with acute or convalescent COVID-19. Each CDR3 is given without its conserved first and last residue.

TRBV5-1	TRBJ2-3	13	ASSFGTPTQGAQY
TRBV15	TRBJ2-2	13	ATSSRTGLLGELF
TRBV7-9	TRBJ2-5	12	ASSFFDSQETQY
TRBV11-2	TRBJ2-1	16	ASSLVTLAGASYNEQF
TRBV5-1	TRBJ2-5	11	ASSLWLQETQY
TRBV4-1	TRBJ1-5	15	ASSQTDSYYSNQPQH
TRBV5-5	TRBJ2-1	11	ASSLTVLNEQF
TRBV19	TRBJ1-5	14	ASSMRLGQGNQPQH
TRBV6-5	-	11	ASGLAGEETQY
TRBV27	TRBJ2-7	11	ASSTSFSYEQY
TRBV5-1	TRBJ1-4	11	ASSQRPNEKLF
TRBV6-5	TRBJ2-1	12	ASRGQLSYNEQF
TRBV10-3	TRBJ2-5	12	AISGGLTQETQY
TRBV14	TRBJ2-1	18	ASSQDMGWYGTGENNEQF
TRBV4-1	TRBJ2-7	11	ASSTSGSYEQY
TRBV6-5	TRBJ1-6	12	ASRRQLPNSPLH
TRBV12-3/TRBV12-4	TRBJ2-1	11	ASRRGGANEQF
TRBV7-9	TRBJ2-2	10	ASSSGLGELF
TRBV6-1	TRBJ2-5	11	ASSETSQETQY
TRBV30	TRBJ2-7	13	AWSARGQGLYEQY
TRBV27	TRBJ2-7	16	ASSLGLAGAGGSYEQY
TRBV10-2	TRBJ1-5	11	ASKDNSNQPQH
TRBV7-8	TRBJ2-7	13	ASSARLADSYEQY
TRBV10-3	TRBJ1-2	13	AISRDSRRSDGYT
TRBV6-2/TRBV6-3	TRBJ1-4	10	ASSHVEEKLF
TRBV5-1	TRBJ1-1	12	ASSLRQGGTEAF
TRBV27	TRBJ1-1	13	ASRARQGTNTEAF
TRBV2	TRBJ1-5	13	ASCKTGVSNQPQH
TRBV6-1	TRBJ1-5	13	ASSEARQTDQPQH
TRBV7-9	TRBJ2-7	10	ASSSISYEQY
TRBV7-6	TRBJ2-6	13	ASSLEASGANVLT
TRBV3-1/TRBV3-2	TRBJ1-6	14	ASSQDSTGTNSPLH
TRBV12-3/TRBV12-4	TRBJ2-7	11	ASSFSRHYEQY
TRBV11-2	TRBJ2-1	15	ASSGGPGAGTYNEQF
TRBV9	TRBJ2-3	15	ASSVGLAGFSTDTQY
TRBV21-1	TRBJ2-7	13	ASSKEAGVPYEQY
TRBV18	TRBJ2-3	12	ASSLQGLADTQY
TRBV7-9	TRBJ2-7	9	ASSISEEQY
TRBV19	TRBJ1-6	13	ASSMWDRGLTPLH
TRBV29-1	TRBJ1-2	10	SVEMGDYGYT
TRBV4-3	TRBJ2-3	13	ASSQVGTSGNTQY
TRBV10-1	TRBJ1-2	14	ASSESGLPKGYGYT
TRBV2	TRBJ2-7	14	ASSVTPSGHNTEQY
TRBV14	TRBJ2-5	13	ASSRDRGGYETQY
TRBV10-2	TRBJ1-5	10	ASTDGQGPQH
TRBV19	TRBJ1-1	14	ASSMRLGGVGTEAF
TRBV19	TRBJ2-1	10	ASGIQGYEQF
TRBV6-5	TRBJ2-2	12	ASTLTVGGGELF
TRBV9	TRBJ1-1	13	ASSGAGHKNTEAF
TRBV4-1	TRBJ2-7	13	ASSQVLADTYEQY
TRBV12-3/TRBV12-4	TRBJ2-1	10	ASVYSSGEQF